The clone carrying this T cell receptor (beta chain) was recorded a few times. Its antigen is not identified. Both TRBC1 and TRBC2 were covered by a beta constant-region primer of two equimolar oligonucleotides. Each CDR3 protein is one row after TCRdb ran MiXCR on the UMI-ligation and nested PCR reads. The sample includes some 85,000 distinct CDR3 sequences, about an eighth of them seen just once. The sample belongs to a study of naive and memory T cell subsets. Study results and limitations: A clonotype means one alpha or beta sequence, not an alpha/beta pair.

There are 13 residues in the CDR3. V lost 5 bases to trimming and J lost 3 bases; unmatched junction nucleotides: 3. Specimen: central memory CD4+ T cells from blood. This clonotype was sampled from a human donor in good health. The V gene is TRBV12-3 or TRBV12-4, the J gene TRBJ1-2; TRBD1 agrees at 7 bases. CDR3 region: CASSTGVHYGYTF. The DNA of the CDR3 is TGTGCCAGCAGTACAGGGGTCCACTATGGCTACACCTTC.